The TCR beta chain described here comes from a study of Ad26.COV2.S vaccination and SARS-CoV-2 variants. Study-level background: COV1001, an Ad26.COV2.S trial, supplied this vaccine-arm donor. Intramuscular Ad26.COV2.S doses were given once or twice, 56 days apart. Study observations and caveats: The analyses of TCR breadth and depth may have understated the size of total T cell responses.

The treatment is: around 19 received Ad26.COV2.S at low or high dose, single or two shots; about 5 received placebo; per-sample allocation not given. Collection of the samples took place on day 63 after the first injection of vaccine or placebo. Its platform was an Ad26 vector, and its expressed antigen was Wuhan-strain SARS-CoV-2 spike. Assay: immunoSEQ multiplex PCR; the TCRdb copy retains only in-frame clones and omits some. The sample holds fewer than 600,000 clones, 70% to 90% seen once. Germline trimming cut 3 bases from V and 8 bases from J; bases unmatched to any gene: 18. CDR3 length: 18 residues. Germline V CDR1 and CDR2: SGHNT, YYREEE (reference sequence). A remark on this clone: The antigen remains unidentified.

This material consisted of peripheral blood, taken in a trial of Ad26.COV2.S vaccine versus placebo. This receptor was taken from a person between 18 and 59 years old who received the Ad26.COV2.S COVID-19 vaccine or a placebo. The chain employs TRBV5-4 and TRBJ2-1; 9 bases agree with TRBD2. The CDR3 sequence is CASSSPEVFSGGRDEQFF. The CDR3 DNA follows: TGTGCCAGCAGCTCCCCAGAAGTTTTTAGCGGGGGCCGGGATGAGCAGTTCTTC.